Below are 6 T cell receptor beta chains sequenced from a single sample in a study of patients with pleural tuberculosis. Each CDR3 protein is one row after TCRdb ran MiXCR on the reads. The sample carries roughly 27,000 distinct CDR3 sequences, about 18% recorded once. The source material was peripheral blood. These receptors all stem from a human donor with pleural tuberculosis.

The chain couples TRBV5-1 to TRBJ1-1; D might be TRBD1 (5 bases). This CDR3 is 13 amino acids long. Germline assignment: CDR1 SGHRS and CDR2 YFSETQ. V lost 9 bases and J 0 bases, leaving 12 bases between the germline ends. The CDR3 here is CAIGDRLNTEAFF. CDR3 sequence (DNA): TGCGCCATCGGGGACCGATTGAACACTGAAGCTTTCTTT. The full variable domain, its missing parts supplied by reference TRBV5-1 and TRBJ1-1, is KAGVTQTPRYLIKTRGQQVTLSCSPISGHRSVSWYQQTPGQGLQFLFEYFSETQRNKGNFPGRFSGRQFSNSRSEMNVSTLELGDSALYLCAIGDRLNTEAFFGQGTRLTVV.

The chain employs TRBV29-1 and TRBJ2-1; 7 bases agree with TRBD1. Losses at the gene ends were 8 bases for V and 6 bases for J; bases not matched to a gene: 7. The CDR3 loop spans 12 amino acids. Germline V gene data show CDR1 as SQVTM and CDR2 as ANQGSEA. CDR3 region: CSSGSGGNEQFF. CDR3 in DNA: TGCAGCTCCGGATCAGGGGGCAATGAGCAGTTCTTC.

The sample holds many counts of this clonotype. The chain links TRBV24-1 to TRBJ2-1; possibly TRBD1 for D (5 bases). The CDR3 sequence is 18 residues long. Germline CDR1 is KGHDR and CDR2 is SFDVKD. V was cut by 2 bases and J by 2 bases, with 18 bases left in between. The CDR3 bases are TGTGCCACCAGTGATTCCACCTCCTTTCAGGGTCCCTACAATGAGCAGTTCTTC. This translates into CATSDSTSFQGPYNEQFF.

The J gene is TRBJ2-7, the V gene TRBV29-1, with TRBD1 matching 9 bases. V gave up 7 bases and J gave up 3 bases; unmatched junction bases: 10. CDR3 size: 14 residues. The germline V gene has CDR1 SQVTM and CDR2 ANQGSEA. The CDR3 DNA reads TGCAGCGCCCTAGGGGGGACAGGGCTCTACGAGCAGTACTTC. This encodes CSALGGTGLYEQYF.

For this clonotype: This could be a read error, since a much larger clone is one nucleotide away. The rearrangement joins TRBV7-2 to TRBJ2-7, with a possible D match to TRBD2 (5 bases). Trimming took off 4 bases at V and 3 bases at J, with 13 bases between the two ends. The CDR3 totals 14 residues. Germline lookup yields CDR1 SGHTA and CDR2 FQGNSA. The CDR3 nucleotides are TGTGCCAGCAGCTCTCTGCTAGAGGGCTACGAGCAGTACTTC. Protein product: CASSSLLEGYEQYF.

A word on this clonotype: Since a much larger clone is just one base distant, this may be a read error. DNA for the CDR3: TGCGCCAGCAGACTACAGGCCCCCCGGAACACTGAAGCTTTCTTT. As protein: CASRLQAPRNTEAFF. The chain couples TRBV10-2 to TRBJ1-1, with D possibly matching TRBD1 (5 bases). The CDR3 runs to 15 residues. Per germline, CDR1 WSHSY and CDR2 SAAADI. V lost 6 bases and J 1 base, leaving 15 bases between the germline ends.